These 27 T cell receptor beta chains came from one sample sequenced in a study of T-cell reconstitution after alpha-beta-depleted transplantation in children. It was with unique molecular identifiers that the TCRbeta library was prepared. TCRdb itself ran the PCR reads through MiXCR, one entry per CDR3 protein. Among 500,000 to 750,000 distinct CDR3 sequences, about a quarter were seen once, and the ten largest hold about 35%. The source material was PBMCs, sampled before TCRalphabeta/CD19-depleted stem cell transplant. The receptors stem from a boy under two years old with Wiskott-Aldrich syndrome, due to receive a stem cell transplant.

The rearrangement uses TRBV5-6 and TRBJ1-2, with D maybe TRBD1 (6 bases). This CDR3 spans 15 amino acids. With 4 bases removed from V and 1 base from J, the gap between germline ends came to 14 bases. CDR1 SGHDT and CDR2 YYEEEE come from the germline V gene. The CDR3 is CASSGLDRYNYGYTF. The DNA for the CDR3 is TGTGCCAGCAGCGGATTGGACAGATATAACTATGGCTACACCTTC.

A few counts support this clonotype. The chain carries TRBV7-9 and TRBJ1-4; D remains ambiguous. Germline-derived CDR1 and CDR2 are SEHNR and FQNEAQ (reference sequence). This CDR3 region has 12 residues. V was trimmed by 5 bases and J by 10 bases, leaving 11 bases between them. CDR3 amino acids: CASSPESRKLFF. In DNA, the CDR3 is TGTGCCAGCAGCCCGGAGAGTAGAAAACTGTTTTTT. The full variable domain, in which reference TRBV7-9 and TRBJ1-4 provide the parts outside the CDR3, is DTGVSQNPRHKITKRGQNVTFRCDPISEHNRLYWYRQTLGQGPEFLTYFQNEAQLEKSRLLSDRFSAERPKGSFSTLEIQRTEQGDSAMYLCASSPESRKLFFGSGTQLSVL.

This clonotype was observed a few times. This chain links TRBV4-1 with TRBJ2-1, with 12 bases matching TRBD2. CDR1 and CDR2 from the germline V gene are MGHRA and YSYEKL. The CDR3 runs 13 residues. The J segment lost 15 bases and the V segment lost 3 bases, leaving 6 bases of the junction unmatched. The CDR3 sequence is CASSQLAGGWGFF. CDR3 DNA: TGCGCCAGCAGCCAGCTAGCGGGGGGGTGGGGGTTCTTC.

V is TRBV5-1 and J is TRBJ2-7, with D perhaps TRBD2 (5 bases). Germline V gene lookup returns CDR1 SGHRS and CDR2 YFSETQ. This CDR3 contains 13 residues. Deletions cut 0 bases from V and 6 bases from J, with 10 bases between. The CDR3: CASSLGIGGEQYF. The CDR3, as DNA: TGCGCCAGCAGCTTGGGGATAGGAGGCGAGCAGTACTTC.

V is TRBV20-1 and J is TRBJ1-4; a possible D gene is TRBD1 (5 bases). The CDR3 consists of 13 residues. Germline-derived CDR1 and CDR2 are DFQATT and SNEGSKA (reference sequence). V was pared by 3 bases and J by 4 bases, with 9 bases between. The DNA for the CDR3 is TGCAGTGCTAGCTGGGGGTTTAATGAAAAACTGTTTTTT. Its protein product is CSASWGFNEKLFF.

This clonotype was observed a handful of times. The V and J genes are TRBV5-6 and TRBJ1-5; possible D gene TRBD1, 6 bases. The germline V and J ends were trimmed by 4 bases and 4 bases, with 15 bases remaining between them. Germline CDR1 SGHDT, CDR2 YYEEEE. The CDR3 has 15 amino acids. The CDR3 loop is CASSEQGVWNQPQHF. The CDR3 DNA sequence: TGTGCCAGCAGCGAACAGGGTGTATGGAATCAGCCCCAGCATTTT.

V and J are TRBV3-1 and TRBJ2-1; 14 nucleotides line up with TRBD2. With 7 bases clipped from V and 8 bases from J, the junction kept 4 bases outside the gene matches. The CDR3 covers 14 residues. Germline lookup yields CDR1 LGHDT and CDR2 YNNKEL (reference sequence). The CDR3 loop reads CASIRLAGGDEQFF. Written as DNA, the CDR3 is TGTGCCAGCATCCGACTAGCGGGAGGGGATGAGCAGTTCTTC.

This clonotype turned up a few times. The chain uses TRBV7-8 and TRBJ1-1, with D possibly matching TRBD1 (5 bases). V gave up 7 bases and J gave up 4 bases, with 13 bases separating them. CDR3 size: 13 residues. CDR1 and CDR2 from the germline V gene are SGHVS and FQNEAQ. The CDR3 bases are TGTGCCAGCAACATGGGGAGGGGCACTGAAGCTTTCTTT. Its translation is CASNMGRGTEAFF.

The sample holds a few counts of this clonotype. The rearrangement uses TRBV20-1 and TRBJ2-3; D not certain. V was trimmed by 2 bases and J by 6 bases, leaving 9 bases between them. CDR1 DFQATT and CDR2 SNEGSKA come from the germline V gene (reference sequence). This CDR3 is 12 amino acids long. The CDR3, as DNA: TGCAGTGCTAGACGGTCGGCGGATACGCAGTATTTT. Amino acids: CSARRSADTQYF.

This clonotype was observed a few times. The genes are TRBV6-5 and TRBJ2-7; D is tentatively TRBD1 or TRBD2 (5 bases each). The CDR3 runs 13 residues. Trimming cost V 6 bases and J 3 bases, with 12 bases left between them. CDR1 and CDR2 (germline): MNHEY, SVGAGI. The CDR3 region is CASSRERGYEQYF. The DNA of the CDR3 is TGTGCCAGCAGCCGGGAAAGGGGCTACGAGCAGTACTTC.

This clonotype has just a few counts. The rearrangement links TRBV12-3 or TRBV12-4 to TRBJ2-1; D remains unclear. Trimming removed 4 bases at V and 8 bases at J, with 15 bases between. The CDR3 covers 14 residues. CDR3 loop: CASSYRQSGHEQFF. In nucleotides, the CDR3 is TGTGCCAGCAGTTACCGGCAGTCGGGCCATGAGCAGTTCTTC.

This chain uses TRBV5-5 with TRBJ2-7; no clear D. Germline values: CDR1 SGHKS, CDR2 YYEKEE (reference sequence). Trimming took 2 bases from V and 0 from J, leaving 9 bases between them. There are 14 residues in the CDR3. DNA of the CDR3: TGTGCCAGCAGCTTTTTTCCAGGCTCCTACGAGCAGTACTTC. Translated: CASSFFPGSYEQYF.

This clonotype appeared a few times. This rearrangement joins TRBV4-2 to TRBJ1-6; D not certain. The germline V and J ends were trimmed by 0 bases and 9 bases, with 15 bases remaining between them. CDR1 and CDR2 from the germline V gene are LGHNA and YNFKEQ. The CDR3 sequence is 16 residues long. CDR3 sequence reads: CASSQEGGDGSSPLHF. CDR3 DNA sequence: TGTGCCAGCAGCCAAGAGGGTGGGGATGGGAGTTCACCCCTCCACTTT.

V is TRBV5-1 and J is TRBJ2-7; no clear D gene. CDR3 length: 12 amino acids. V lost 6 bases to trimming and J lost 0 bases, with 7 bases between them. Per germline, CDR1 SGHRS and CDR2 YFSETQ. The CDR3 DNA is TGCGCCAGCAAGGGTGGCTCCTACGAGCAGTACTTC. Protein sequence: CASKGGSYEQYF. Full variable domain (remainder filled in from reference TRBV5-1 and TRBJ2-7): KAGVTQTPRYLIKTRGQQVTLSCSPISGHRSVSWYQQTPGQGLQFLFEYFSETQRNKGNFPGRFSGRQFSNSRSEMNVSTLELGDSALYLCASKGGSYEQYFGPGTRLTVT.

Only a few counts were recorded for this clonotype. The chain's CDR3 is CAIRSGTGGVEQYF. For the CDR3, the DNA is TGTGCCATCAGATCCGGGACAGGGGGCGTCGAGCAGTATTTT. This sequence joins TRBV10-3 and TRBJ2-3; TRBD1 matches at 12 bases. Germline V gene data show CDR1 as ENHRY and CDR2 as SYGVKD. The CDR3 consists of 14 residues. V trimming: 6 bases; J trimming: 11 bases; junction bases outside the gene matches: 9.

CDR3 DNA: TGTGCCAGCCTTACCCGGGGGGCGCTGGAGACCCAGTACTTC. Its translation is CASLTRGALETQYF. The chain is built from TRBV3-1 and TRBJ2-5, with TRBD2 as a possible D gene (7 bases). V was cut by 8 bases and J by 5 bases, with 18 bases left in between. Germline-derived CDR1 and CDR2 are LGHDT and YNNKEL (reference sequence). The CDR3 sequence is 14 residues long.

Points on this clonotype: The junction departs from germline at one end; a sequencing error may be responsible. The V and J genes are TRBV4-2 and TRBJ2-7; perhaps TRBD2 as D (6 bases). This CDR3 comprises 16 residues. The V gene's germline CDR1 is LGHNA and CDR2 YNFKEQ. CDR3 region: CAISQAPGLWVREQYF. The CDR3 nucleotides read TGTGCCATCAGCCAAGCGCCGGGACTGTGGGTTCGCGAGCAGTACTTC.

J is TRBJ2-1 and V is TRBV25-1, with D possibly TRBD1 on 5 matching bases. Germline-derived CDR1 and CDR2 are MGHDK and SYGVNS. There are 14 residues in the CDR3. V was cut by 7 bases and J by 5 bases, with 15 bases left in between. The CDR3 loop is CASITGVGNNEQFF. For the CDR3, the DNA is TGTGCCAGCATTACAGGAGTTGGGAACAATGAGCAGTTCTTC.

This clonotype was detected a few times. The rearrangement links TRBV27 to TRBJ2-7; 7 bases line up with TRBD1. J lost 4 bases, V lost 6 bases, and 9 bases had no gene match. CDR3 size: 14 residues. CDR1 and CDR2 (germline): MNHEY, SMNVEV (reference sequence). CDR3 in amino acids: CASRTGVSEYEQYF. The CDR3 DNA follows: TGTGCCAGCAGAACAGGGGTAAGCGAGTACGAGCAGTACTTC.

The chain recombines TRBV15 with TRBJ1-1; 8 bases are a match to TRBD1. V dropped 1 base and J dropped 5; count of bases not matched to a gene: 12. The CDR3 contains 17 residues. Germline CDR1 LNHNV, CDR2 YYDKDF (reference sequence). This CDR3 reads CATSRARGRDRGTEAFF. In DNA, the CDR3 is TGTGCCACCAGCAGAGCCAGGGGGCGTGACCGGGGAACTGAAGCTTTCTTT.

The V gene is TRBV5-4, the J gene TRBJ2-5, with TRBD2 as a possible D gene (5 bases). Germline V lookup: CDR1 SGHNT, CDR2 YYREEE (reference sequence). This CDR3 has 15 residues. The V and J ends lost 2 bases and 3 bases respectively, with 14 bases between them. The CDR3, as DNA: TGTGCCAGCAGCTTCCCTGACTACACCAAAGAGACCCAGTACTTC. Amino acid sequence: CASSFPDYTKETQYF.

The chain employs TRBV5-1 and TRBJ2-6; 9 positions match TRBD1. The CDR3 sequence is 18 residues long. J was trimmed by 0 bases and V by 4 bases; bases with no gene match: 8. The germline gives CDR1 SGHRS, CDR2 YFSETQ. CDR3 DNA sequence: TGCGCCAGCAGCCCCTTACAGGGGGCGTCCTCTGGGGCCAACGTCCTGACTTTC. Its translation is CASSPLQGASSGANVLTF. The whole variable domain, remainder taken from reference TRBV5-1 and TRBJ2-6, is KAGVTQTPRYLIKTRGQQVTLSCSPISGHRSVSWYQQTPGQGLQFLFEYFSETQRNKGNFPGRFSGRQFSNSRSEMNVSTLELGDSALYLCASSPLQGASSGANVLTFGAGSRLTVL.

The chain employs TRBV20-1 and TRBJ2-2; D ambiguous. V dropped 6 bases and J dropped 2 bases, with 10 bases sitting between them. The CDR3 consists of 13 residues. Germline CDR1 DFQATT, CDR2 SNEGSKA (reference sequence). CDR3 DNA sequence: TGCAGTGCCCGGAATCTAAACACCGGGGAGCTGTTTTTT. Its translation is CSARNLNTGELFF.

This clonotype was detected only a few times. The CDR3 is CASSLNRGEGTQYF. CDR3 coding DNA: TGCGCCAGCAGCTTGAACAGGGGTGAGGGTACGCAGTATTTT. The chain employs TRBV5-1 and TRBJ2-3, with TRBD1 identical over 7 bases. Germline V gives CDR1 SGHRS, CDR2 YFSETQ. V was clipped by 1 base and J by 8 bases; unmatched bases: 7. CDR3 length equals 14 residues.

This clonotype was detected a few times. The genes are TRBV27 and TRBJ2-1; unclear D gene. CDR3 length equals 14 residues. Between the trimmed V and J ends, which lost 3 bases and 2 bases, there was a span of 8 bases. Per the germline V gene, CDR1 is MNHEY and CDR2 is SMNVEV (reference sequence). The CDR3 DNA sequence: TGTGCCAGCAGTTTGTACCTAACCTACAATGAGCAGTTCTTC. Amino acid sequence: CASSLYLTYNEQFF.

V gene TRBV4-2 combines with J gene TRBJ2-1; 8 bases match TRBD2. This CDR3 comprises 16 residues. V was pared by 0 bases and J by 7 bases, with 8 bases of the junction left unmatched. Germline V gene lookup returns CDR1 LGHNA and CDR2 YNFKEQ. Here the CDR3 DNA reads TGTGCCAGCAGCCAAGACGGACTAGCCATGACTAATGAGCAGTTCTTC. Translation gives CASSQDGLAMTNEQFF.

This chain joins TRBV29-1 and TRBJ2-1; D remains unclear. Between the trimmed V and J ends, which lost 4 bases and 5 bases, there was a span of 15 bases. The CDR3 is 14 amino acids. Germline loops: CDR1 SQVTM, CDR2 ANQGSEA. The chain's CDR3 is CSVGLDATDNEQFF. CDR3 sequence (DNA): TGCAGCGTTGGGCTTGACGCTACCGACAATGAGCAGTTCTTC.